This T cell receptor beta chain was identified in a study of blood T cell repertoires in COVID-19. Study in general: Sites across the United States, Italy and Spain contributed samples from acute and convalescent COVID-19. In each case, the material was cDNA or gDNA derived from T cells, B-cell-depleted T cells, or PBMCs.

Per germline, CDR1 LGHNA and CDR2 YNFKEQ. This CDR3 region has 15 residues. The trim removed 0 bases at V and 5 bases at J, leaving 4 bases unmatched. TCRdb's copy holds only in-frame clones and misses some; the assay was immunoSEQ multiplex PCR. The table lists about 320,000 clones, around 82% of them singletons, with 1% to 1.5% in the top ten. Sequenced: peripheral blood. The TCR was taken from a woman aged 45-65 years with acute or convalescent COVID-19. The chain carries TRBV4-2 and TRBJ1-2; 9 bases line up with TRBD1. CDR3 region: CASSQEWDREYGYTF. CDR3 DNA sequence: TGTGCCAGCAGCCAAGAATGGGACAGGGAATATGGCTACACCTTC.